The rows below give T cell receptor beta chains drawn from one sample of a study of human T cells and chemical hapten exposure. Using its own MiXCR run on the RACE reads, TCRdb lists one record per CDR3 protein. This table holds around 360,000 distinct CDR3 sequences, about 6.9% found once. This sample comprised whole blood, obtained in connection with sensitization to the hapten diphenylcyclopropenone (DPC). These receptors were obtained from a young woman with alopecia areata. Some clones in this sample may be carry-over from other donors' samples. Each CDR3 is given with its conserved first and last residue. Fields, in order: clone size, V gene, D gene, J gene, CDR3 DNA, CDR3 protein. The D gene is left open where the match is weak. Rows give clone size only sometimes, using once, few, many, or a class for an expanded clone.

>few|TRBV6-5|TRBD1|TRBJ1-1
TGTGCCAGCAGTTACACTAGGACCGGGACAGCGTCTGAAGCTTTCTTT
CASSYTRTGTASEAFF
>.|TRBV6-5|TRBD1|TRBJ2-3
TGTGCCAGCAGTGAATTCACAGGGGAAGATACGCAGTATTTT
CASSEFTGEDTQYF
>.|TRBV5-1|TRBD1|TRBJ2-1
TGCGCCAGCGGACAGGGGGGTTTCAATGAGCAGTTCTTC
CASGQGGFNEQFF
>.|TRBV10-3|.|TRBJ2-2
TGTGCCATCAGTGCCGGACGGAACACCGGGGAGCTGTTTTTT
CAISAGRNTGELFF
>few|TRBV6-5|TRBD2|TRBJ2-3
TGTGCCAGCAGTTACTGGCTAGCGGGGGGCGGGGTCCCAGATACGCAGTATTTT
CASSYWLAGGGVPDTQYF
>many|TRBV12-3/TRBV12-4|.|TRBJ1-3
TGTGCCAGCAGTTTAAGCCGCGGCAGGCACTCTGGAAACACCATATATTTT
CASSLSRGRHSGNTIYF
>.|TRBV9|TRBD1|TRBJ1-6
TGTGCCAGCAGCGATGGACAGGGCGGTTCACCCCTCCACTTT
CASSDGQGGSPLHF
>many|TRBV18|.|TRBJ2-6
TGTGCCACCCTCCCATTCTACGCCGGGGCCAACGTCCTGACTTTC
CATLPFYAGANVLTF
>many|TRBV6-1|.|TRBJ1-1
TGTGCCAGCAGTTCCTCAGGGCGGGTGGGCGCTTTCTTT
CASSSSGRVGAFF
>many|TRBV7-2|.|TRBJ2-1
TGTGCCAGCAGCTTTTTATATGAGCAGTTCTTC
CASSFLYEQFF
>many|TRBV5-1|TRBD1|TRBJ1-4
TGCGCCAGCAGCTTGTGGACAGGGAATGAAAAACTGTTTTTT
CASSLWTGNEKLFF
>.|TRBV27|TRBD1|TRBJ2-1
TGTGCCAGCAGTATAAGAGGGACAGTCAATGAGCAGTTCTTC
CASSIRGTVNEQFF
>.|TRBV7-3|.|TRBJ2-6
TGTGCCAGCAGCCGAGGGGGTACGGCTGGGGCCAACGTCCTGACTTTC
CASSRGGTAGANVLTF
>many|TRBV27|.|TRBJ1-2
TGTGCCAGCAGTTTATACGGCCGATCTAACTATGGCTACACCTTC
CASSLYGRSNYGYTF
>few|TRBV5-6|.|TRBJ1-2
TGTGCCAGCAGCCCGGACCTACCTAACTATGGCTACACCTTC
CASSPDLPNYGYTF
>few|TRBV18|.|TRBJ2-3
TGTGCCAGCTCACCACCCAGTTTCACAGATACGCAGTATTTT
CASSPPSFTDTQYF
>many|TRBV27|TRBD2|TRBJ2-7
TGTGCCAGCAGCCTCGAACTAGCGGGGGGGCCGATAGAGCAGTACTTC
CASSLELAGGPIEQYF
>many|TRBV12-3/TRBV12-4|TRBD1|TRBJ1-1
TGTGCCAGCAGTTTCTACAGGGGTGGCACTGAAGCTTTCTTT
CASSFYRGGTEAFF
>few|TRBV2|.|TRBJ1-5
TGTGCCAGCAGAGAGGGGGTCTTGACGAGGCCCCAGCATTTT
CASREGVLTRPQHF
>many|TRBV7-6|.|TRBJ1-3
TGTGCCAGCAGCCGAGGGCCCTCCTCTGGAAACACCATATATTTT
CASSRGPSSGNTIYF
>few|TRBV6-2/TRBV6-3|.|TRBJ2-2
TGTGCCAGCAGTTACATGCAGGGAACCGGGGAGCTGTTTTTT
CASSYMQGTGELFF
>.|TRBV3-1|.|TRBJ1-6
TGTGCCAGCAGCCAAGACGTTGATTCACCCCTCCACTTT
CASSQDVDSPLHF
>many|TRBV12-3/TRBV12-4|.|TRBJ1-1
TGTGCCAGCAGTTCCTACGGGTGGACTGAAGCTTTCTTT
CASSSYGWTEAFF
>many|TRBV5-1|TRBD2|TRBJ2-7
TGCGCCAGCAGCGGAAAGCGGGGCAGCTCCTACGAGCAGTACTTC
CASSGKRGSSYEQYF
>many|TRBV25-1|TRBD1|TRBJ2-7
TGTGCCAGCAGTGATACAGGGGGCTACGAGCAGTACTTC
CASSDTGGYEQYF
>.|TRBV12-3/TRBV12-4|TRBD1|TRBJ2-3
TGTGCCAGCCGGACAGGGAACACAGATACGCAGTATTTT
CASRTGNTDTQYF
>many|TRBV7-2|TRBD1|TRBJ1-3
TGTGCCAGCAGCCAGGGGGCTGGAAACACCATATATTTT
CASSQGAGNTIYF
>many|TRBV28|.|TRBJ2-1
TGTGCCGGGTCCGGGGCCCTTACCTCCTACAATGAGCAGTTCTTC
CAGSGALTSYNEQFF
>many|TRBV14|.|TRBJ1-6
TGTGCCAGCAAAGGAGGGTCGGGTTCACCCCTCCACTTT
CASKGGSGSPLHF
>.|TRBV28|TRBD2|TRBJ2-5
TGTGCCAGCAGTTTAAGCAGCGGGGGGGCCCGAGAGACCCAGTACTTC
CASSLSSGGARETQYF
>many|TRBV12-3/TRBV12-4|.|TRBJ2-7
TGTGCCAGCACCCTGGGGGACAACTACGAGCAGTACTTC
CASTLGDNYEQYF
>many|TRBV10-3|.|TRBJ2-1
TGTGCCATCAGTGACGCGGGTGAGCAGTTCTTC
CAISDAGEQFF
>few|TRBV12-3/TRBV12-4|TRBD2|TRBJ2-3
TGTGCCAGCAGTTTTTTATCGGCTAGCGGGGGGATCACAGATACGCAGTATTTT
CASSFLSASGGITDTQYF
>many|TRBV20-1|.|TRBJ1-1
TGCAGTGCTAGGAGTCAGGGGAACACTGAAGCTTTCTTT
CSARSQGNTEAFF
>.|TRBV10-3|TRBD1|TRBJ2-5
TGTGCCATCAGCCCTGGACAGGGCGGAGGGACCCAGTACTTC
CAISPGQGGGTQYF
>.|TRBV5-4|TRBD1|TRBJ2-7
TGTGCCAGCAGCTTAAATGCCGACAGGGGATGGAGTGAGCAGTACTTC
CASSLNADRGWSEQYF
>.|TRBV6-6|TRBD1|TRBJ2-6
TGTGCCAGCAGCCGACAGGGGGCATCCTCTGGGGCCAACGTCCTGACTTTC
CASSRQGASSGANVLTF
>.|TRBV10-3|TRBD1|TRBJ2-1
TGTGCCATCAGGGAGGACAGGGGGCGAGGTGAGCAGTTCTTC
CAIREDRGRGEQFF
>many|TRBV7-9|.|TRBJ2-6
TGTGCCAGCAGCCTATCCCGTGAGGGGGCCAACGTCCTGACTTTC
CASSLSREGANVLTF
>many|TRBV6-1|.|TRBJ2-3
TGTGCCAGCAGTGAAGGGGGGCAGAACTGGGGTACGCAGTATTTT
CASSEGGQNWGTQYF
>.|TRBV27|TRBD2|TRBJ2-3
TGTGCCAGCAGTATGTTCGGACTAGCGGCAGATACGCAGTATTTT
CASSMFGLAADTQYF
>.|TRBV12-3/TRBV12-4|TRBD1|TRBJ1-3
TGTGCCAGCAGTACCCTCCCCGGGACAGGGACGAACACCATATATTTT
CASSTLPGTGTNTIYF
>.|TRBV20-1|.|TRBJ2-2
TGCAGTGCTAGGGAGAAGGCCTACACCGGGGAGCTGTTTTTT
CSAREKAYTGELFF
>many|TRBV27|TRBD1|TRBJ1-6
TGTGCCAGCAGTTTGCCGGACAGGGGGCCTCTTAGATCACCCCTCCACTTT
CASSLPDRGPLRSPLHF
>many|TRBV6-2/TRBV6-3|.|TRBJ1-5
TGTGCCAGCAGTAAAGTACGGGTGGGTCAGCCCCAGCATTTT
CASSKVRVGQPQHF
>many|TRBV7-2|TRBD1|TRBJ2-2
TGTGCCAGCAGCGAGGGACAGGGGCTTTCCGGGGAGCTGTTTTTT
CASSEGQGLSGELFF
>.|TRBV12-3/TRBV12-4|.|TRBJ2-3
TGTGCCAGCAGTCCCCGGGACACTCGAGGCACAGATACGCAGTATTTT
CASSPRDTRGTDTQYF
>.|TRBV6-4|.|TRBJ1-2
TGTGCCAGCAGTGGAGCAGGGTATGGCTACACCTTC
CASSGAGYGYTF
>many|TRBV9|.|TRBJ2-3
TGTGCCAGCAGCGTAGCTGGGTCAGATACGCAGTATTTT
CASSVAGSDTQYF
>.|TRBV29-1|.|TRBJ1-2
TGCAGCGTTGAAGGGGACGGGGAGTATGGCTACACCTTC
CSVEGDGEYGYTF
>many|TRBV6-1|.|TRBJ1-1
TGTGCCAGCAGTGAAATTCCGGGGGTGGAGAGATTCTCTGAAGCTTTCTTT
CASSEIPGVERFSEAFF
>few|TRBV5-1|TRBD1|TRBJ2-1
TGCGCCAGCAGCGTCGGGACAGGGGGCTACAATGAGCAGTTCTTC
CASSVGTGGYNEQFF